These T cell receptor beta chains were read from a single sample in a study of blood T cell repertoires in COVID-19. Using immunoSEQ multiplex PCR, the repertoire was profiled, and TCRdb retains in-frame clones only, with some absent. The repertoire includes 490,000 or so clones, roughly nine tenths of them detected once, and more than 7.5% sits in the top ten. Material for sequencing was PBMCs or T cells enriched from blood (not recorded which). These receptors were taken from a woman aged 55-69 years who had recovered from COVID-19. Both conserved end residues are part of each CDR3. D genes are given only for firm matches. Size is omitted from some rows. Given values are once, few, many or a class for expanded clones.

v_gene,j_gene,d_gene,abundance,len,CDR3aa,CDR3nt
TRBV11-2,TRBJ1-6,.,.,16,CASSLVGYQGYSPLHF,TGTGCCAGCAGCTTAGTCGGTTACCAGGGGTATTCACCCCTCCACTTT
TRBV2,TRBJ1-2,TRBD1,once,15,CASSGTALSNYGYTF,TGTGCCAGCTCCGGGACAGCGCTTTCTAACTATGGCTACACCTTC
TRBV27,TRBJ1-3,.,.,14,CASRAGGSGNTIYF,TGTGCCAGCAGGGCGGGGGGTTCGGGAAACACCATATATTTT
TRBV5-4,TRBJ1-1,TRBD1,once,18,CASSKPGTGIYMNTEAFF,TGTGCCAGCAGCAAACCCGGGACAGGGATTTACATGAACACTGAAGCTTTCTTT
TRBV7-9,TRBJ1-5,.,.,13,CASSFVAEQPQHF,TGTGCCAGCAGCTTCGTCGCGGAACAGCCCCAGCATTTT
TRBV18,TRBJ1-2,TRBD1,.,13,CASSSGGLYGYTF,TGTGCCAGCTCATCAGGGGGCCTCTATGGCTACACCTTC
TRBV19,TRBJ2-6,.,.,15,CASSMSHSGANVLTF,TGTGCCAGTAGTATGAGTCACTCTGGGGCCAACGTCCTGACTTTC
TRBV11-3,TRBJ2-1,.,.,13,CASSPGGINEQFF,TGTGCCAGCAGCCCAGGAGGGATAAATGAGCAGTTCTTC
TRBV6-5,TRBJ2-7,TRBD1,.,14,CASNTGTGGYEQYF,TGTGCCAGCAATACCGGGACAGGGGGCTACGAGCAGTACTTC
TRBV7-2,TRBJ2-1,.,.,15,CASSLAGGVMGEQFF,TGTGCCAGCAGCTTAGCGGGGGGTGTGATGGGTGAGCAGTTCTTC
TRBV7-2,TRBJ2-5,TRBD2,.,14,CASRRTSGVASLYF,TGTGCCAGCAGACGTACTAGCGGGGTAGCCTCTTTGTACTTC
TRBV5-6,TRBJ2-1,TRBD1,.,16,CASSLTGQGVGDEQFF,TGTGCCAGCAGCTTGACGGGACAGGGAGTTGGGGATGAGCAGTTCTTC
TRBV5-1,TRBJ1-1,TRBD1,.,16,CASSLDRGSLGTEAFF,TGCGCCAGCAGCTTGGACAGGGGATCCCTCGGCACTGAAGCTTTCTTT
TRBV3-1/TRBV3-2,TRBJ2-2,TRBD2,.,15,CASSRTSGVTGELFF,TGTGCCAGCAGCAGGACTAGTGGTGTTACCGGGGAGCTGTTTTTT
TRBV6-5,TRBJ1-2,TRBD1,.,15,CASSTGTDLDYGYTF,TGTGCCAGCAGTACCGGGACAGATTTGGACTATGGCTACACCTTC
TRBV24-1,TRBJ2-6,.,.,13,CASHRAGANVLTF,TGTGCCTCCCACAGGGCTGGGGCCAACGTCCTGACTTTC
TRBV12-3/TRBV12-4,TRBJ1-1,.,.,12,CASSLQTGEAFF,TGTGCCAGCAGCCTTCAGACAGGCGAAGCTTTCTTT
TRBV5-1,TRBJ2-5,.,.,17,CASSLAGQRAVGETQYF,TGCGCCAGCAGCTTGGCGGGACAAAGGGCAGTGGGAGAGACCCAGTACTTC
TRBV30,TRBJ1-5,.,.,18,CAWSLPGQRTYSNQPQHF,TGTGCCTGGAGTCTACCGGGACAAAGGACCTATAGCAATCAGCCCCAGCATTTT
TRBV2,TRBJ2-2,TRBD1,.,14,CASKRDRNTGELFF,TGTGCCAGCAAGAGGGACAGGAACACCGGGGAGCTGTTTTTT
TRBV28,TRBJ1-3,.,.,14,CASSSPAAGNTIYF,TGTGCCAGCAGTTCCCCCGCGGCTGGAAACACCATATATTTT
TRBV19,TRBJ1-3,.,once,14,CATGHPSSGNTIYF,TGTGCCACGGGACACCCGAGCTCTGGAAACACCATATATTTT
TRBV24-1,TRBJ1-4,.,.,15,CATSDSRRTNEKLFF,TGTGCCACCAGTGATTCTCGGAGGACTAATGAAAAACTGTTTTTT
TRBV5-6,TRBJ1-1,.,once,15,CASSLAAGLNTEAFF,TGTGCCAGCAGCTTGGCTGCGGGTTTGAACACTGAAGCTTTCTTT
TRBV2,TRBJ2-3,TRBD2,.,15,CASSPTGLAGYTQYF,TGTGCCAGCAGTCCAACGGGACTAGCGGGGTATACGCAGTATTTT
TRBV28,TRBJ1-5,TRBD1,.,15,CASSLSDRDNQPQHF,TGTGCCAGCAGTTTATCGGACAGGGACAATCAGCCCCAGCATTTT
TRBV2,TRBJ1-1,TRBD1,.,15,CASSVQGGENTEAFF,TGTGCCAGCAGTGTTCAGGGGGGAGAGAACACTGAAGCTTTCTTT
TRBV7-6,TRBJ1-2,TRBD1,.,15,CASSRYDRDGYGYTF,TGTGCCAGCAGTCGATACGACAGGGATGGATATGGCTACACCTTC
TRBV24-1,TRBJ2-3,.,.,15,CATSDPRGSTDTQYF,TGTGCCACCAGTGATCCCCGGGGGAGCACAGATACGCAGTATTTT
TRBV5-1,TRBJ2-7,.,.,15,CASSPSGSLTFEQYF,TGCGCCAGCAGCCCCTCGGGATCACTCACCTTCGAGCAGTACTTC
TRBV6-5,TRBJ2-2,TRBD1,once,15,CASSPTGGNTGELFF,TGTGCCAGCAGTCCTACAGGGGGGAACACCGGGGAGCTGTTTTTT
TRBV11-3,TRBJ1-1,.,.,15,CASSLSGTMNTEAFF,TGTGCCAGCAGCTTATCCGGGACAATGAACACTGAAGCTTTCTTT
TRBV5-1,TRBJ1-6,.,.,13,CASSLGQNSPLHF,TGCGCCAGCAGCTTGGGCCAGAATTCACCCCTCCACTTT